The clone carrying this T cell receptor beta chain occurred a few times. Its antigen is currently unknown. The sample is drawn from a study of response to subunit inactivated influenza vaccine. Study findings and constraints: There was a suggestion from the authors that each seasonal influenza vaccination recruits few new T cells.

With V trimmed by 3 bases and J by 4 bases, 5 bases remained unmatched. Looked up from germline, CDR1 is LGHNT and CDR2 is FRNRAP. This CDR3 has 15 residues. MiXCR, run by TCRdb on the RT-PCR reads, gives a single entry per CDR3 protein. The top ten hold approximately 7.6% of the sample, which has 650,000 or so distinct CDR3 sequences, 11% to 15% seen once. The chain links TRBV12-5 to TRBJ1-5, with 8 bases that match TRBD1. The material sequenced was PBMCs from blood, taken around two weeks before vaccination. The sequence was obtained from a man aged 45-65 years who received an inactivated influenza vaccine. CDR3 residues: CASGLYRGGNQPQHF. The CDR3 DNA reads TGTGCTAGTGGTTTATACAGGGGGGGAAATCAGCCCCAGCATTTT.